One and the same sample provided the 2 T cell receptor beta chains below, sequenced in a study of CD8+CD57+ T cells in acquired aplastic anemia listed by TCRdb under 2018. Instrument on record: Illumina HiSeq 2000. Genomic DNA served as template for TCR beta VDJ combination and CDR3 sequence profiling. Using fastp at Q25 and MiXCR, TCRdb reprocessed the public reads and kept productive beta chains. When rows share a CDR3 protein, they turn into one entry using the most common DNA and genes. Here the sample has about 190,000 distinct CDR3 sequences; roughly half occur a single time. Together, the top ten hold approximately 16% of the sample. Sequencing was done on a sample of sorted CD4+, CD8+, or CD8+CD57+ T cells (not recorded which) from PBMCs. The source of these receptors is a human donor in good health, serving as a control.

This chain uses TRBV7-2 with TRBJ2-3; 11 nucleotides line up with TRBD2. The germline V gene has CDR1 SGHTA and CDR2 FQGNSA. This CDR3 region has 15 residues. Losses at the gene ends were 6 bases for V and 6 bases for J; bases not matched to a gene: 8. The CDR3 sequence is CASSQTSGGSDTQYF. The CDR3, as DNA: TGTGCCAGCAGTCAAACTAGCGGGGGAAGTGATACGCAGTATTTT.

J is TRBJ2-7 and V is TRBV2, with TRBD1 identical over 7 bases. The CDR3 is made up of 18 amino acids. CDR1 is SNHLY, CDR2 FYNNEI, per germline. V shed 5 bases and J 0 bases; nucleotides not matched to a gene: 16. The CDR3 DNA follows: TGTGCCAGCAGTTATCTTTTGCCGGGACAGACGAGCTCCTACGAGCAGTACGTC. This sequence encodes CASSYLLPGQTSSYEQYV.